The entry below gives a single TCR beta chain sequence along with its context. The antigen remains undetermined. Germline lookup yields CDR1 MNHEY and CDR2 SVGAGI. The CDR3 extends over 14 amino acids. Unmatched junction bases numbered 12, after V lost 7 bases and J lost 7 bases. The protocol was immunoSEQ multiplex PCR, while the TCRdb copy is restricted to in-frame clones and leaves out a portion. This table holds more than 100,000 clones, just over 90% found once. This entry comes from a study of OX40 agonist ivuxolimab in advanced cancers. Whole-study context: Three patients got partial responses; one had hepatocellular carcinoma and two had cutaneous melanoma.

Overall study results and limits: With doses of 0.1-3.0 mg/kg, partial responders showed among the lowest clonal expansion.

The gene calls are TRBV6-5 and TRBJ2-7, with 8 positions matching TRBD1. This clonotype originated in an adult with an advanced solid tumor such as melanoma, head and neck, liver or kidney cancer. The sequencing used CD4+ or CD8+ T cells sorted from blood, collected in a trial of the OX40 agonist ivuxolimab. CDR3 region: CASIKLQGAGEQYF. The CDR3 nucleotides read TGTGCCAGCATCAAACTCCAGGGGGCGGGGGAGCAGTACTTC.